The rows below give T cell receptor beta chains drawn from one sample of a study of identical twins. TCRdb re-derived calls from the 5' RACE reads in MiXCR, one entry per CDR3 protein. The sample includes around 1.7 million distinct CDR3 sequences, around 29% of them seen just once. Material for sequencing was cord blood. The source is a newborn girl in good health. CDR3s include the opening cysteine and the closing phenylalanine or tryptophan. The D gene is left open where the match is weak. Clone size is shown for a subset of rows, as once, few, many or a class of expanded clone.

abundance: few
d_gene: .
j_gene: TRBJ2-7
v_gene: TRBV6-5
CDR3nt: TGTGCCAGCAGTTACTCGCCCAGGGCAGCCTACGAGCAGTACTTC
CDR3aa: CASSYSPRAAYEQYF

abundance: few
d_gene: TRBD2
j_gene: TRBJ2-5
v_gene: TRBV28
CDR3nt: TGTGCCAGCAGTTCTATACGACTAGCGGGGGAGACCCAGTACTTC
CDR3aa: CASSSIRLAGETQYF

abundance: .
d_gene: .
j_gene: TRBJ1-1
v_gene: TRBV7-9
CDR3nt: TGTGCCAGCAGCTTTATAGGGAAGAACACTGAAGCTTTCTTT
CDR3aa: CASSFIGKNTEAFF

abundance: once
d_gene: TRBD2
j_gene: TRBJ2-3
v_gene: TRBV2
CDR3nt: TGTGCCAGGGGGACTAGCGGGACGCCCCCAGATACGCAGTATTTT
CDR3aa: CARGTSGTPPDTQYF

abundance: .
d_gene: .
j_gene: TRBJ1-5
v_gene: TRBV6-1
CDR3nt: TGTGCCAGCAGCGCAACCCCGGGCCCCAATCAGCCCCAGCATTTT
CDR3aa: CASSATPGPNQPQHF

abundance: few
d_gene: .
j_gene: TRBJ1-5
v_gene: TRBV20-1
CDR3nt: TGCAGTGCTCTTTCCTTCAATCAGCCCCAGCATTTT
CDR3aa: CSALSFNQPQHF

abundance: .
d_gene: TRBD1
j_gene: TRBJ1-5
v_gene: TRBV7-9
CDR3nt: TGTGCCATCTCGGACAGGGGTAACAATCAGCCCCAGCATTTT
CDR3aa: CAISDRGNNQPQHF

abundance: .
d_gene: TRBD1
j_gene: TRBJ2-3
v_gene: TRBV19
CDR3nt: TGTGCCAGTAGCGCCGGGTGGGCAGGGGGCGATACGCAGTATTTT
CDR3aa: CASSAGWAGGDTQYF

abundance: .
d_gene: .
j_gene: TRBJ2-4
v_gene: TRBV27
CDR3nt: TGTGCCAGCAGCCCCCCCGGGACCGCCTTAGGCAAAAACATTCAGTACTTC
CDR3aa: CASSPPGTALGKNIQYF

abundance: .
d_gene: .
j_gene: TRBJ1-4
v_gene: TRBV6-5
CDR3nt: TGTGCCAGCGGCAGGGTAAATGAAAAACTGTTTTTT
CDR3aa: CASGRVNEKLFF

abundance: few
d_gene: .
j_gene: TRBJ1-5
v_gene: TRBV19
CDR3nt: TGTGCCAGTAGTACCCATTACACGGGGCATTTT
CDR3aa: CASSTHYTGHF

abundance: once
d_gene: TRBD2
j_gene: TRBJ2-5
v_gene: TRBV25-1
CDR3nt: TGTGCCAGCAGTGACCGGACTAGCGGGATCAGTAACAATGAGCAGTACTTC
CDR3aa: CASSDRTSGISNNEQYF

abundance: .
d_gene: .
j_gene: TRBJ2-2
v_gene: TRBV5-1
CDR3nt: TGCGCCAGCAGCTTGTTCAGCGGGGAGCTGTTTTTT
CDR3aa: CASSLFSGELFF

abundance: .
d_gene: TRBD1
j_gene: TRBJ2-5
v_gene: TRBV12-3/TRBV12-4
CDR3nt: TGTGCCAGCATGGACAGGGGGCGTCATGAGACCCAGTACTTC
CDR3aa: CASMDRGRHETQYF

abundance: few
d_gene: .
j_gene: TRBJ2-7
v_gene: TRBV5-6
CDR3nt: TGTGCCAGCAGCTCCCTCAAGCTCTCCACCTCCGAGCAGTACTTC
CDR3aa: CASSSLKLSTSEQYF

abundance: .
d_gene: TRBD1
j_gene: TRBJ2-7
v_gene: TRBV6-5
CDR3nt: TGTGCCAGCAGTTACCCGACAGGGGTAGTGCACGAGCAGTACTTC
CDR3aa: CASSYPTGVVHEQYF